These 9 T cell receptor beta chains came from one sample sequenced in a study of blood T cells in healthy people across ages. Next came a second PCR, run for roughly 6 to 11 cycles, which used a sample-barcoded 5' primer along with a J-beta primer mix. TCRdb called the 5' RACE reads again in MiXCR, with one record for every CDR3 protein. The data show 1.4 million to 1.5 million distinct CDR3 sequences, approximately 40% seen once. Material for sequencing was blood. The receptors were gathered from a young woman in good health.

The gene calls are TRBV24-1 and TRBJ2-1; 7 bases map to TRBD2. CDR1 and CDR2 from the germline V gene are KGHDR and SFDVKD. This CDR3 region has 13 residues. Unmatched junction bases numbered 6, after V lost 10 bases and J lost 4 bases. The CDR3 sequence: CATGGDSYNEQFF. CDR3 bases: TGTGCCACTGGGGGGGATAGTTACAATGAGCAGTTCTTC.

This clonotype has a handful of counts. The chain combines TRBV4-1 with TRBJ1-2; D unresolved. V lost 3 bases, J lost 2 bases, and 13 bases lay in between. CDR1 is MGHRA, CDR2 YSYEKL, per germline. The CDR3 spans 15 residues. The CDR3 DNA sequence: TGCGCCAGCAGCCAGGCCCTCGGGAAGAACTATGGCTACACCTTC. Protein sequence: CASSQALGKNYGYTF.

This rearrangement joins TRBV3-1 to TRBJ2-2; D remains ambiguous. Per germline, CDR1 LGHDT and CDR2 YNNKEL (reference sequence). Trimming left V 4 bases short and J 3 bases short, with 12 bases between. The CDR3 loop spans 15 amino acids. CDR3 in amino acids: CASSPMGTYTGELFF. CDR3 DNA sequence: TGTGCCAGCAGCCCAATGGGAACATACACCGGGGAGCTGTTTTTT.

The rearrangement joins TRBV20-1 to TRBJ2-7; 9 bases line up with TRBD2. The length of the CDR3 is 14 residues. Germline CDR1 reads DFQATT; CDR2 reads SNEGSKA (reference sequence). J was trimmed by 4 bases and V by 3 bases; bases with no gene match: 7. The CDR3 nucleotides are TGCAGTGCTAGGGGGGGACTAGCCCTATACGAGCAGTACTTC. It yields the protein CSARGGLALYEQYF.

V gene TRBV6-1 combines with J gene TRBJ2-3; D is perhaps TRBD1 (5 bases). Germline V gives CDR1 MNHNS, CDR2 SASEGT. This CDR3 region has 14 residues. V gave up 6 bases and J gave up 2 bases, with 12 bases separating them. Here the CDR3 DNA reads TGTGCCAGCAGGGACATGGACCCCACAGATACGCAGTATTTT. Protein: CASRDMDPTDTQYF.

The rearrangement joins TRBV12-5 to TRBJ2-1; D is uncertain. Matching the DNA end better, TRBJ2-7 makes the J call doubtful. Germline V gene data show CDR1 as LGHNT and CDR2 as FRNRAP. This CDR3 contains 15 residues. CDR3 sequence: CASGLGAPGENEQYF. CDR3 coding DNA: TGTGCTAGTGGTTTGGGGGCGCCAGGTGAGAATGAGCAGTACTTC.

This clonotype was seen a handful of times. The chain joins TRBV2 to TRBJ2-4, with D hard to call. CDR1 and CDR2 (germline): SNHLY, FYNNEI. V lost 8 bases and J lost 0, with 17 bases in between. CDR3 size: 16 residues. CDR3 region: CASLDHTFTAKNIQYF. The CDR3, as DNA: TGTGCCAGCCTTGACCACACCTTTACAGCCAAAAACATTCAGTACTTC. Looking up the rest from reference TRBV2 and TRBJ2-4 gives the full variable domain: EPEVTQTPSHQVTQMGQEVILRCVPISNHLYFYWYRQILGQKVEFLVSFYNNEISEKSEIFDDQFSVERPDGSNFTLKIRSTKLEDSAMYFCASLDHTFTAKNIQYFGAGTRLSVL.

This clonotype was observed a few times. V gene TRBV27 combines with J gene TRBJ1-2, with D tentatively TRBD1 (5 bases). Per germline, CDR1 MNHEY and CDR2 SMNVEV (reference sequence). This CDR3 comprises 12 residues. The CDR3 bases are TGTGGACCGCCGGGGGACAACTATGGCTACACCTTC. It is translated as CGPPGDNYGYTF.

The V call is TRBV6-6, the J call TRBJ1-2; 7 positions agree with TRBD1. With V trimmed by 2 bases and J by 6 bases, 6 bases remained unmatched. CDR1 is MNHNY, CDR2 SVGAGI, per germline (reference sequence). This CDR3 is 14 amino acids long. CDR3 residues: CASSYRDSLDGYTF. The CDR3 DNA sequence: TGTGCCAGCAGTTACAGGGACAGCTTGGATGGCTACACCTTC.